This TCR beta chain stems from a study of blood T cell repertoires in COVID-19. The CDR3 consists of 15 residues. The germline V and J ends were trimmed by 6 bases and 0 bases, with 14 bases remaining between them. Looked up from germline, CDR1 is KGHSH and CDR2 is LQKENI. As handled by the study authors: Reference gene primer amplification gave nucleated cell count estimates. Sequencing was performed with immunoSEQ multiplex PCR; in TCRdb, only in-frame clones are kept and a portion is missing. From that table come the V and J calls and clone size; the DNA was used to work out D and trimming. The sample has a few hundred thousand clones; more than 70% are singletons. Cohorts were assigned according to the clinical history that participants reported.

Sequencing was done on a sample of PBMCs or T cells enriched from blood (not recorded which). The clonotype originates from a woman aged 18-29 years who had recovered from COVID-19. The chain uses TRBV18 and TRBJ1-2; D gene unclear. The DNA for the CDR3 is TGTGCCAGCTCTCTCGTGGAACTAGCTAACTATGGCTACACCTTC. Translating gives CASSLVELANYGYTF.